Reported below is one TCR beta chain. The data were obtained in a study of blood T cell repertoires in COVID-19. V lost 1 base and J lost 4; bases outside the gene matches: 12. This CDR3 has 17 residues. The germline CDR1 and CDR2 sequences are SGHVS and FQNEAQ. In the source study's methods: Using reference gene primer amplification, nucleated cell counts were estimated. Method: immunoSEQ multiplex PCR; TCRdb's copy keeps in-frame clones and lacks some. V and J calls and clone size are given by that table; D and trimming were obtained from the DNA. The table includes 250,000 to 350,000 clones, approximately 85% detected once.

This clonotype originated in a woman between 25 and 40 years old who had recovered from COVID-19. This chain joins TRBV7-8 and TRBJ1-2; 7 bases map to TRBD1. Sequences were obtained from PBMCs or T cells enriched from blood (not recorded which). CDR3 in DNA: TGTGCCAGCAGCTTAGATGACAGGGTAGAAGTCTTCTATGGCTACACCTTC. It translates to CASSLDDRVEVFYGYTF.